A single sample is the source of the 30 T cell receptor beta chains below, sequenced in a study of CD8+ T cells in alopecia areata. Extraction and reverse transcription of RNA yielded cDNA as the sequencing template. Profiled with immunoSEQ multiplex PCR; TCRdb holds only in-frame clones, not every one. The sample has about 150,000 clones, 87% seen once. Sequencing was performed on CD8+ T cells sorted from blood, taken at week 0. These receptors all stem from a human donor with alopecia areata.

The DNA of the CDR3 is TGTGCCAGCAGTTTCTTGGGTTCGGGTGATGGCTACACCTTC. It specifies CASSFLGSGDGYTF. The rearrangement joins TRBV28 to TRBJ1-2; D remains unclear. Germline CDR1 reads MDHEN; CDR2 reads SYDVKM. V was pared by 3 bases and J by 6 bases, with 14 bases between. The CDR3 consists of 14 residues.

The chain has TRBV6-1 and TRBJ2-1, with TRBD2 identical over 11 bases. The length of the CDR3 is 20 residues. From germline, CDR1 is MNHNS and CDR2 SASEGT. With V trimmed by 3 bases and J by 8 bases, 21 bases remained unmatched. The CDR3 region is CASSDRAGTGRLAGSDEQFF. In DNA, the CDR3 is TGTGCCAGCAGTGATAGGGCCGGGACAGGGAGACTAGCGGGGTCGGATGAGCAGTTCTTC.

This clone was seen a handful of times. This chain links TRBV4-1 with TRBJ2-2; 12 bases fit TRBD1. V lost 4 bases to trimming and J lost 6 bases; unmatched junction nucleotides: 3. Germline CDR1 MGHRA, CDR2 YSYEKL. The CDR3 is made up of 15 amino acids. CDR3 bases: TGCGCCAGCAGCCCCGGGGACAGGGGGCCCGGGGAGCTGTTTTTT. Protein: CASSPGDRGPGELFF.

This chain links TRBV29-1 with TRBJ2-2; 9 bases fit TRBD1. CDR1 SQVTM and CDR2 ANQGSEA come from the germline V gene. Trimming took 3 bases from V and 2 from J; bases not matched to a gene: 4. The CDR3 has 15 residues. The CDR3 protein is CSVEKGQGNTGELFF. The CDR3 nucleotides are TGCAGCGTTGAGAAGGGACAGGGTAACACCGGGGAGCTGTTTTTT.

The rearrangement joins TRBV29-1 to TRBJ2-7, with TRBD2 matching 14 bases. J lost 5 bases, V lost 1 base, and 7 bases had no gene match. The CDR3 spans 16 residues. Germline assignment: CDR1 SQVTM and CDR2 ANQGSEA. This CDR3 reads CSVEVGTSGRYHEQYF. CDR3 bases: TGCAGCGTTGAAGTTGGGACTAGCGGGAGATACCACGAGCAGTACTTC.

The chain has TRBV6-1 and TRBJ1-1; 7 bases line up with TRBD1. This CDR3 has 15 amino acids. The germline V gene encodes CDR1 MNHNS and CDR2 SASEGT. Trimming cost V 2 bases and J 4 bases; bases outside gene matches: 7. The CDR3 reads CASSESTGLFTEAFF. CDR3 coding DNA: TGTGCCAGCAGTGAATCGACAGGGTTGTTCACTGAAGCTTTCTTT.

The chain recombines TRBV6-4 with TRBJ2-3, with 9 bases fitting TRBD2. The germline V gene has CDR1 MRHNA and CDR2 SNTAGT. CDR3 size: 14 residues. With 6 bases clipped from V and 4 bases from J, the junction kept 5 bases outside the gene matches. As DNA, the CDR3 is TGTGCCAGCAGCCAGACTAGCGGTTCAGATACGCAGTATTTT. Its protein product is CASSQTSGSDTQYF.

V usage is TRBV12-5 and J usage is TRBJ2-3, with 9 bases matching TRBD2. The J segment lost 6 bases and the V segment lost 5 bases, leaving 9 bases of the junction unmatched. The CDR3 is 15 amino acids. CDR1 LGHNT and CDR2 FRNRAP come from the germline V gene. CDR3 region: CASGVGLALWDTQYF. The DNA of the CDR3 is TGTGCTAGTGGTGTGGGACTAGCCCTGTGGGATACGCAGTATTTT. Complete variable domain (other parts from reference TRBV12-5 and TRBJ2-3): DARVTQTPRHKVTEMGQEVTMRCQPILGHNTVFWYRQTMMQGLELLAYFRNRAPLDDSGMPKDRFSAEMPDATLATLKIQPSEPRDSAVYFCASGVGLALWDTQYFGPGTRLTVL.

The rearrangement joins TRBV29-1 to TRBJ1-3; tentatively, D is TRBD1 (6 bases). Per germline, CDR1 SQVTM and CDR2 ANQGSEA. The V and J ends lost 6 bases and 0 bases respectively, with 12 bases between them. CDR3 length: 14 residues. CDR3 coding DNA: TGCAGCGTCGAGGGGGGGAGCTCTGGAAACACCATATATTTT. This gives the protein CSVEGGSSGNTIYF.

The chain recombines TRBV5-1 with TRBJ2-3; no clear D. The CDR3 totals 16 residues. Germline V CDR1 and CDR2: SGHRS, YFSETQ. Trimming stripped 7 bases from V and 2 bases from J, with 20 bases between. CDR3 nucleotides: TGCGCCAGCGCCTGGCGCTCGACCCAACCCACAGATACGCAGTATTTT. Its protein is CASAWRSTQPTDTQYF.

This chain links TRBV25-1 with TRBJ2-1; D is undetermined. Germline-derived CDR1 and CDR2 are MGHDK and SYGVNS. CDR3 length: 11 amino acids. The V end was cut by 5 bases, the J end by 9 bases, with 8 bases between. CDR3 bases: TGTGCCAGCAGTTTGGGAAGTGAGCAGTTCTTC. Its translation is CASSLGSEQFF. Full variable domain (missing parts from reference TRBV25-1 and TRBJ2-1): EADIYQTPRYLVIGTGKKITLECSQTMGHDKMYWYQQDPGMELHLIHYSYGVNSTEKGDLSSESTVSRIRTEHFPLTLESARPSHTSQYLCASSLGSEQFFGPGTRLTVL.

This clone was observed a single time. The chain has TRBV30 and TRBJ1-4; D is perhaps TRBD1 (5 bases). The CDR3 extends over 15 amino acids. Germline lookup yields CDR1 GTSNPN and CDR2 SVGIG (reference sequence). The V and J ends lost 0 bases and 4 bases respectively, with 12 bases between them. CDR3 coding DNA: TGTGCCTGGAGTGTATCCGGGGCGGTTAATGAAAAACTGTTTTTT. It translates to CAWSVSGAVNEKLFF.

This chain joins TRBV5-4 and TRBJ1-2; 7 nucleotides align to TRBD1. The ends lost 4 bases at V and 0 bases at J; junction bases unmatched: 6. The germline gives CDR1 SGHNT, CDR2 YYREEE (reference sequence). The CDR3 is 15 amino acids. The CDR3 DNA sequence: TGTGCCAGCAGCCCCGGGACAGTCGCTAACTATGGCTACACCTTC. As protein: CASSPGTVANYGYTF.

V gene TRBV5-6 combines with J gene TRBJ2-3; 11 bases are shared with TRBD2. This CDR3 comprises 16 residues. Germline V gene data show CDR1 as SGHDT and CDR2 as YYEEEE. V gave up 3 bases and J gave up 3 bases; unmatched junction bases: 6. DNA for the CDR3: TGTGCCAGCAGCTCGGCTACTAGCGGGGGTACAGATACGCAGTATTTT. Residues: CASSSATSGGTDTQYF.

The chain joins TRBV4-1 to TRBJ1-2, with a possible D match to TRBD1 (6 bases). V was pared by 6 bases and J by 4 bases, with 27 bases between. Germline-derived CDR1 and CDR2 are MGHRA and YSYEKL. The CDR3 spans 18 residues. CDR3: CASSHEKRRDKYGYGYTF. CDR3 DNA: TGCGCCAGCAGTCACGAAAAACGAAGGGACAAGTACGGCTATGGCTACACCTTC.

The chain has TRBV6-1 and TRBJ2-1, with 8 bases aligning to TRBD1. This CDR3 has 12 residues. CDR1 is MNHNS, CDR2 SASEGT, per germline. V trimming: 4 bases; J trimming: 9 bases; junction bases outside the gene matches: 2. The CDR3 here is CASSGDRREQFF. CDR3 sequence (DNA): TGTGCCAGCAGTGGGGACAGGCGTGAGCAGTTCTTC.

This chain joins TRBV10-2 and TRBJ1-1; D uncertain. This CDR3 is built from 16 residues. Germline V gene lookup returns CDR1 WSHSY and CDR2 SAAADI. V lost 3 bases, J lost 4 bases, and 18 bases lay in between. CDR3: CASSDWLYSRITEAFF. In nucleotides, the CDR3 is TGCGCCAGCAGTGATTGGTTGTACAGCAGGATCACTGAAGCTTTCTTT.

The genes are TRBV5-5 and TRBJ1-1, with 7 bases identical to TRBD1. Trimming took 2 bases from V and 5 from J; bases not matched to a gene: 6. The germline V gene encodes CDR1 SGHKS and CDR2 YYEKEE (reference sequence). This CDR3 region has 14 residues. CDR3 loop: CASSFTGVGTEAFF. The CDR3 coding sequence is TGTGCCAGCAGCTTTACAGGGGTGGGGACTGAAGCTTTCTTT. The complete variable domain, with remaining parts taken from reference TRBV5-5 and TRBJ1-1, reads DAGVTQSPTHLIKTRGQQVTLRCSPISGHKSVSWYQQVLGQGPQFIFQYYEKEERGRGNFPDRFSARQFPNYSSELNVNALLLGDSALYLCASSFTGVGTEAFFGQGTRLTVV.

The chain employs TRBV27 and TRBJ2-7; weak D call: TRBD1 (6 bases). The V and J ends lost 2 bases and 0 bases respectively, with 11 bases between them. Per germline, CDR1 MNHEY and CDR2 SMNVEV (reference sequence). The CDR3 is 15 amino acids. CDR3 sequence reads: CASSLGGSGSYEQYF. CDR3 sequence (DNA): TGTGCCAGCAGTTTAGGGGGCTCGGGCTCCTACGAGCAGTACTTC.

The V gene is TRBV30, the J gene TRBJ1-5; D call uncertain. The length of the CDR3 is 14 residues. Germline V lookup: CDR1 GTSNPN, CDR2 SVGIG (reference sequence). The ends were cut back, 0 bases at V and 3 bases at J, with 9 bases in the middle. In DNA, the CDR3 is TGTGCCTGGAGTGTCGAGGGTGACAATCAGCCCCAGCATTTT. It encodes CAWSVEGDNQPQHF.

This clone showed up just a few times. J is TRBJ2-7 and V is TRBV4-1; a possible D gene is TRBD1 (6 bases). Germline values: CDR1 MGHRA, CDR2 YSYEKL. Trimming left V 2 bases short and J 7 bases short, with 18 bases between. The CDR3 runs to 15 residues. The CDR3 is CASSQRTDTWGEQYF. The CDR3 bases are TGCGCCAGCAGCCAAAGGACAGACACCTGGGGGGAGCAGTACTTC.

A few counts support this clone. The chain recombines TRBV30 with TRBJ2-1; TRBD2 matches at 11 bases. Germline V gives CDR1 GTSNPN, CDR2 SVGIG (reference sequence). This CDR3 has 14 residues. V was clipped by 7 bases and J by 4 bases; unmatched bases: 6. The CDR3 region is CALPLAGDYNEQFF. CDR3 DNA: TGTGCCTTGCCACTAGCGGGGGATTACAATGAGCAGTTCTTC.

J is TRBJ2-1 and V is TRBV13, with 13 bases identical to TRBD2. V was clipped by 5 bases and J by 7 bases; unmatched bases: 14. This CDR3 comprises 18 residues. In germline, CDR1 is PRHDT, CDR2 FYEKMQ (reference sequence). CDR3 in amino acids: CASSRTSGGALLANEQFF. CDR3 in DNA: TGTGCCAGCAGCCGCACTAGCGGGGGGGCCCTTCTGGCTAATGAGCAGTTCTTC.

CDR3 nucleotide sequence: TGTGCCAGCAGTTACACTGACGTAAATGAGCAGTTCTTC. This translates into CASSYTDVNEQFF. The rearrangement links TRBV6-5 to TRBJ2-1; D is unclear. Per germline, CDR1 MNHEY and CDR2 SVGAGI. CDR3 size: 13 residues. V was shortened by 2 bases and J by 7 bases, with 9 bases between the two germline ends.

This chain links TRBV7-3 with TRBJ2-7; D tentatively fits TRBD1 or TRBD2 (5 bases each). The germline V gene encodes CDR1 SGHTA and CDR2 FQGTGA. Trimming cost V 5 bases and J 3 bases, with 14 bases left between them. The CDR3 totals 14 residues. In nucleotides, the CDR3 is TGTGCCAGCAGCCAAGGGGCAGGGAGCTACGAGCAGTACTTC. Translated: CASSQGAGSYEQYF.

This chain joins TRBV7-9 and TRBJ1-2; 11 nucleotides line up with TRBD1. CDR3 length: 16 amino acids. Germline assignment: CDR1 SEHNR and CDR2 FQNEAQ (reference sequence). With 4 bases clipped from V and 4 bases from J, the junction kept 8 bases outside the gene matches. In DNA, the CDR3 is TGTGCCAGCAGCTCACGCGGGACAGGGGGTCCCTATGGCTACACCTTC. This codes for CASSSRGTGGPYGYTF.

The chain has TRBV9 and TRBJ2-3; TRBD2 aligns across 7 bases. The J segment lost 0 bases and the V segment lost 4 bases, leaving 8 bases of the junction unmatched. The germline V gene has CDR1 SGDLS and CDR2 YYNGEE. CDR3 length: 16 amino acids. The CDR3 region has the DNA TGTGCCAGCAGCCCCCGAGCGGGGTCGAGCACAGATACGCAGTATTTT. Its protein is CASSPRAGSSTDTQYF.

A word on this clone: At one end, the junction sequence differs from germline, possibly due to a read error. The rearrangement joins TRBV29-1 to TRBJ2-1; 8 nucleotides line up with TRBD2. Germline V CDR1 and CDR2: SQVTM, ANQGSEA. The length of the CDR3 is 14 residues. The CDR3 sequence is CSVEGIAGYNEQFF. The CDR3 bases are TGCAGCGTCGAAGGAATAGCGGGATACAATGAGCAGTTCTTC.

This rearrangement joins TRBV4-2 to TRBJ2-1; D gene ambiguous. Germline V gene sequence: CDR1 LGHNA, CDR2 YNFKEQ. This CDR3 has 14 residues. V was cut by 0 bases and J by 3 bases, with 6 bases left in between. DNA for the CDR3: TGTGCCAGCAGCCAAGAAATGAGCTACAATGAGCAGTTCTTC. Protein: CASSQEMSYNEQFF.

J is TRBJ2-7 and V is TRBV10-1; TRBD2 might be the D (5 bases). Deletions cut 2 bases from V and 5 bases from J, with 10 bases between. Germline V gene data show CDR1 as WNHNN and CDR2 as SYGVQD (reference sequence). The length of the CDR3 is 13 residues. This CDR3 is CASSELRGDEQYF. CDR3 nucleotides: TGCGCCAGCAGTGAGCTTCGGGGAGACGAGCAGTACTTC.